Listed below are T cell receptor beta chains from one sample, sequenced in a study of cytomegalovirus exposure and HLA in healthy donors. Profiled with immunoSEQ multiplex PCR; TCRdb holds only in-frame clones, not every one. The sample includes about 82,000 clones, approximately 80% of them seen just once. The sample comprised PBMCs. The receptors come from a human donor in good health. Both conserved end residues are part of each CDR3. The D gene is left open where the match is weak. For some rows the clone size is stated as once, few or many, or as a class when expanded; others skip it.

TRBJ2-7 | TRBV5-1 | . | TRBD2 | CASSFGGENPYEQYF | TGCGCCAGCAGCTTCGGGGGGGAAAACCCCTACGAGCAGTACTTC
TRBJ2-7 | TRBV6-5 | . | . | CASSSPHSGAYEQYF | TGTGCCAGCAGTAGCCCCCACTCAGGGGCGTACGAGCAGTACTTC
TRBJ1-5 | TRBV19 | . | TRBD1 | CASSINGQGRAQHF | TGTGCCAGTAGTATCAACGGACAGGGTAGAGCCCAGCATTTT
TRBJ1-6 | TRBV6-6 | . | . | CASSYGQLDGSPLHF | TGTGCCAGCAGTTACGGGCAGTTGGATGGTTCACCCCTCCACTTT
TRBJ2-7 | TRBV7-6 | . | . | CASSVSDRTYEQYF | TGTGCCAGCAGCGTGTCGGACAGAACCTACGAGCAGTACTTC
TRBJ1-1 | TRBV19 | medium-sized | TRBD1 | CASSIGTGSVYELNTEAFF | TGTGCCAGTAGTATTGGGACAGGTTCGGTTTACGAGTTGAACACTGAAGCTTTCTTT
TRBJ1-5 | TRBV6-6 | . | TRBD1 | CASSGQTNQPQHF | TGTGCCAGCTCGGGACAGACAAATCAGCCCCAGCATTTT
TRBJ2-5 | TRBV5-1 | . | TRBD2 | CASSFEASRLAGEYQETQYF | TGCGCCAGCAGCTTCGAAGCTTCTCGACTAGCGGGGGAGTACCAAGAGACCCAGTACTTC
TRBJ1-1 | TRBV6-5 | . | . | CASKRAGTEAFF | TGTGCCAGCAAACGGGCGGGCACTGAAGCTTTCTTT
TRBJ1-1 | TRBV18 | . | . | CASSPLNRENTEAFF | TGTGCCAGCTCACCACTAAACAGGGAGAACACTGAAGCTTTCTTT
TRBJ1-1 | TRBV7-2 | . | . | CASSLSPGTPGREAFF | TGTGCCAGCAGCTTATCCCCCGGGACCCCCGGGAGAGAAGCTTTCTTT
TRBJ1-1 | TRBV6-5 | . | . | CASSYWGGEAFF | TGTGCCAGCAGTTACTGGGGGGGTGAAGCTTTCTTT
TRBJ1-6 | TRBV5-1 | . | . | CASSLTGFDSPLHF | TGCGCCAGCAGCCTGACAGGTTTTGATTCACCCCTCCACTTT
TRBJ1-1 | TRBV5-4 | once | . | CASSRGTHTEAFF | TGTGCCAGCAGCCGGGGGACTCACACTGAAGCTTTCTTT
TRBJ1-6 | TRBV5-8 | once | . | CASSLPGRLPLHF | TGTGCCAGCAGCTTACCTGGGAGGCTCCCCCTCCACTTT
TRBJ2-5 | TRBV10-1 | . | . | CASSPSLRETQYF | TGCGCCAGCAGTCCAAGTTTACGGGAGACCCAGTACTTC
TRBJ1-5 | TRBV19 | . | . | CASSIQNQPQHF | TGTGCCAGTAGTATACAGAATCAGCCCCAGCATTTT
TRBJ2-7 | TRBV6-5 | . | . | CASSNGGQFVEQYF | TGTGCCAGCAGTAACGGCGGCCAATTCGTCGAGCAGTACTTC
TRBJ2-5 | TRBV5-1 | . | TRBD2 | CASSLGLAGGSETQYF | TGCGCCAGCAGCTTGGGACTAGCGGGGGGATCCGAGACCCAGTACTTC
TRBJ2-3 | TRBV7-9 | . | . | CSSSSLAVHGTDTQYF | TGTTCCAGCAGCTCCCTCGCGGTCCACGGCACAGATACGCAGTATTTT